This T cell receptor beta chain is from a study of early T cells in non-severe SARS-CoV-2 infection. Looking at the study overall: Bulk RNA taken from unsorted whole blood was sequenced, leaving chains unpaired. Findings and caveats of the study: A preference for anti-spike CD8 responses marked VDJdb matching, which missed private and CD4 specificities.

Concerning this clonotype itself: Antigen unknown.

Per the germline V gene, CDR1 is SEHNR and CDR2 is FQNEAQ (reference sequence). This CDR3 is 16 amino acids long. Deletions cut 3 bases from V and 5 bases from J, with 18 bases between. Each single cDNA molecule received a unique molecular identifier. TCRdb used MiXCR to reprocess the 5' RACE reads, holding one entry per CDR3 protein. Among about 130,000 distinct CDR3 sequences listed, approximately 15% were seen once. The TCR comes from an adult who was a healthcare worker with PCR-confirmed SARS-CoV-2 infection or an uninfected control (not recorded which). V is TRBV7-9 and J is TRBJ2-3; D gene unclear. Sequencing was carried out using whole blood. DNA for the CDR3: TGTGCCAGCAGCTTTATAATTGCCCCCGCGGAAGATACGCAGTATTTT. As protein: CASSFIIAPAEDTQYF.